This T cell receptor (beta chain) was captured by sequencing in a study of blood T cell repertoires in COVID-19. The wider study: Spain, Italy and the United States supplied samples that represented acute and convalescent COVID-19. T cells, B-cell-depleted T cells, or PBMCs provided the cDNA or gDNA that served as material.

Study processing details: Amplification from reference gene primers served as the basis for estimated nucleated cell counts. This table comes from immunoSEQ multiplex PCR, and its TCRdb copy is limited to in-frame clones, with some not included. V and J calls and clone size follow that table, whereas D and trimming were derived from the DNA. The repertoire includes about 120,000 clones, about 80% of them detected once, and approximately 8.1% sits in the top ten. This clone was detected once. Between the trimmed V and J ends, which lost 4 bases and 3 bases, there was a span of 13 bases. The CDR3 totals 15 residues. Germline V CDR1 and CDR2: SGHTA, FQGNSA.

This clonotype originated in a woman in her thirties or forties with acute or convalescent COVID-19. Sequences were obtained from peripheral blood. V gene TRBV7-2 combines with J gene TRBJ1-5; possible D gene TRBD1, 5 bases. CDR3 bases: TGTGCCAGCAGCTCTAGGGGACTCCACAATCAGCCCCAGCATTTT. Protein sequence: CASSSRGLHNQPQHF. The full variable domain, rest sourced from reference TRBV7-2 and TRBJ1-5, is GAGVSQSPSNKVTEKGKDVELRCDPISGHTALYWYRQSLGQGLEFLIYFQGNSAPDKSGLPSDRFSAERTGGSVSTLTIQRTQQEDSAVYLCASSSRGLHNQPQHFGDGTRLSIL.